The clone carrying this TCR beta chain was picked up a small number of times. TCRdb passed the 5' RACE reads through MiXCR, listing each CDR3 protein once. The table lists a few hundred thousand distinct CDR3 sequences, under 15% of them singletons, with around 3% in the top ten. The sample belongs to a study of T cells after yellow fever vaccination. This sequence originates from a man between 18 and 29 years old who received the YFV17D yellow fever vaccine. Sequenced material: CD4+ T cells sorted from PBMCs, taken 15 days after the yellow fever booster vaccination.

This CDR3 is CASSSGTSDTQYF. The CDR3 DNA reads as TGTGCCAGCAGCTCCGGTACCTCAGATACGCAGTATTTT. The chain joins TRBV7-2 to TRBJ2-3; unclear D gene. The CDR3 runs 13 residues. V lost 4 bases to trimming and J lost 4 bases, with 9 bases between them. Germline loops: CDR1 SGHTA, CDR2 FQGNSA.